Listed here are 14 T cell receptor beta chains from one sample, sequenced in a study of T cell repertoires in cytomegalovirus infection. TCRdb processed the reads anew with MiXCR; each CDR3 protein has one entry. Among 100,000 to 150,000 distinct CDR3 sequences, roughly 9% were seen once, and the ten largest hold roughly a tenth. Sequenced sample: PBMCs. The receptors derive from a human donor in good health (CMV status not recorded). Some clones in this sample may be carry-over from other donors' samples.

This clonotype was seen a few times. The chain links TRBV3-1 to TRBJ2-7; the D gene is possibly TRBD2 (5 bases). V was pared by 1 base and J by 2 bases, with 12 bases between. In germline, CDR1 is LGHDT, CDR2 YNNKEL (reference sequence). The length of the CDR3 is 15 residues. CDR3 residues: CASSQVSSGAYEQYF. The CDR3 DNA reads TGTGCCAGCAGCCAAGTTTCCAGCGGAGCCTACGAGCAGTACTTC.

This clonotype was recorded at least ten times. The chain joins TRBV15 to TRBJ2-7; D is undetermined. The V gene's germline CDR1 is LNHNV and CDR2 YYDKDF (reference sequence). The length of the CDR3 is 14 residues. The ends were cut back, 1 base at V and 0 bases at J, with 7 bases in the middle. CDR3 sequence: CATSRGGRSYEQYF. In nucleotides, the CDR3 is TGTGCCACCAGCAGAGGAGGTCGCTCCTACGAGCAGTACTTC.

This clonotype has more than one count but fewer than ten. This chain connects TRBV18 to TRBJ1-1; D gene ambiguous. The V gene lost 3 bases and the J gene lost 1 base, with 9 bases spanning the gap. Per the germline V gene, CDR1 is KGHSH and CDR2 is LQKENI. This CDR3 has 14 amino acids. CDR3: CASSPGIGNTEAFF. In DNA form, the CDR3 reads TGTGCCAGCTCACCGGGGATCGGGAACACTGAAGCTTTCTTT.

This clonotype was seen at least ten times. This chain links TRBV7-2 with TRBJ1-5; D may be TRBD1 (5 bases). V shed 1 base and J shed 8 bases, with 9 bases lying between them. This CDR3 is 13 amino acids long. In germline, CDR1 is SGHTA, CDR2 FQGNSA. In DNA, the CDR3 is TGTGCCAGCAGCTTAGGAAGGGGAAAGCCCCAGCATTTT. Its protein is CASSLGRGKPQHF.

The sample holds many counts of this clonotype. This chain uses TRBV6-5 with TRBJ2-1, with TRBD2 matching 8 bases. V was clipped by 0 bases and J by 5 bases; unmatched bases: 9. The CDR3 loop spans 17 amino acids. CDR1 MNHEY and CDR2 SVGAGI come from the germline V gene. The CDR3 protein is CASSYSPLAGGHNEQFF. CDR3 coding DNA: TGTGCCAGCAGTTACTCACCGCTAGCGGGTGGACACAATGAGCAGTTCTTC.

Concerning this clonotype: Given a much more abundant clone one base away, this may be a read error. The rearrangement joins TRBV4-2 to TRBJ2-7; D is uncertain. Germline CDR1 is LGHNA and CDR2 is YNFKEQ. The V gene lost 1 base and the J gene lost 1 base, with 11 bases spanning the gap. The CDR3 sequence is 15 residues long. CDR3 in DNA: TGTGCCAGCAGCCAAGTACTCAACAGTTCCTACGAGCAGTACTTC. It translates to CASSQVLNSSYEQYF.

There are many counts of this clonotype. The genes are TRBV28 and TRBJ1-1; D ambiguous. The germline V gene encodes CDR1 MDHEN and CDR2 SYDVKM. This CDR3 is 15 amino acids long. V was trimmed by 7 bases and J by 4 bases, leaving 19 bases between them. The CDR3 DNA sequence: TGTGCCAGCATCCGTTCGACCGCTATGGGCACTGAAGCTTTCTTT. Translating gives CASIRSTAMGTEAFF.

This clonotype was counted ten times or more. The V call is TRBV2, the J call TRBJ1-1; the D is unclear. This CDR3 contains 14 residues. Germline assignment: CDR1 SNHLY and CDR2 FYNNEI. With 6 bases removed from V and 4 bases from J, the gap between germline ends came to 15 bases. In nucleotides, the CDR3 is TGTGCCAGCAGGGGAACCATCTCGGGCACTGAAGCTTTCTTT. Residues: CASRGTISGTEAFF.

The rearrangement joins TRBV20-1 to TRBJ2-3; possible D gene TRBD2, 7 bases. CDR3 size: 14 residues. The germline V gene has CDR1 DFQATT and CDR2 SNEGSKA (reference sequence). Trimming cost V 6 bases and J 5 bases, with 18 bases left between them. CDR3: CSAIKRGAEDTQYF. The CDR3 DNA reads as TGCAGTGCCATTAAACGGGGGGCAGAAGATACGCAGTATTTT.

This chain uses TRBV6-2 or TRBV6-3 with TRBJ2-1; D tentatively fits TRBD1 or TRBD2 (5 bases each). The ends were cut back, 6 bases at V and 10 bases at J, with 16 bases in the middle. Germline V lookup: CDR1 MNHEY, CDR2 SVGEGT. The CDR3 sequence is 13 residues long. In DNA form, the CDR3 reads TGTGCCAGCAGCCGCAGTGGGGGTGGCGAGCAGTTCTTC. This sequence encodes CASSRSGGGEQFF.

In this sample, this clonotype turned up a few times. This sequence joins TRBV2 and TRBJ2-7, with 8 positions matching TRBD1. This CDR3 region has 13 residues. Germline V CDR1 and CDR2: SNHLY, FYNNEI. V gave up 6 bases and J gave up 3 bases; unmatched junction bases: 4. The CDR3 coding sequence is TGTGCCAGCAGGCACAGGGGGAGCTACGAGCAGTACTTC. This translates into CASRHRGSYEQYF.

There are a few counts of this clonotype. This chain connects TRBV20-1 to TRBJ2-5; 11 positions agree with TRBD2. The CDR3 consists of 16 residues. Per germline, CDR1 DFQATT and CDR2 SNEGSKA (reference sequence). Trimming removed 0 bases from V and 5 bases from J; junction bases left unmatched: 8. CDR3 sequence (DNA): TGCAGTGCTAGAGATCCCCTAGCGGGGGGAGGGGAGACCCAGTACTTC. The encoded protein is CSARDPLAGGGETQYF.

The gene calls are TRBV2 and TRBJ2-5, with 7 nucleotides matching TRBD2. The germline CDR1 and CDR2 sequences are SNHLY and FYNNEI. CDR3 length equals 14 residues. With 6 bases clipped from V and 3 bases from J, the junction kept 7 bases outside the gene matches. The CDR3 region has the DNA TGTGCCAGCAGGAAGGGTCGGGGGGAAGAGACCCAGTACTTC. This gives the protein CASRKGRGEETQYF.

This clonotype has at least ten counts. The rearrangement links TRBV7-2 to TRBJ1-4; 8 nucleotides line up with TRBD1. This CDR3 has 15 amino acids. The V and J ends lost 5 bases and 8 bases, in that order; junction bases with no gene match: 10. CDR1 is SGHTA and CDR2 is FQGNSA in the germline V gene. For the CDR3, the DNA is TGTGCCAGCAGCCCGAGGGACAGGTCCCGAGAAAAACTGTTTTTT. It codes for CASSPRDRSREKLFF.